Below, 8 T cell receptor beta chains from the same sample are listed, as sequenced in a study of immune cell composition in non-small cell lung cancer. TCRdb's copy holds only in-frame clones and misses some; the assay was immunoSEQ multiplex PCR. The table lists 2,600 or so clones, 70% to 75% of them singletons, with 5% to 6% in the top ten. The sample consisted of lung tumor tissue. The receptors here all came from a human donor with non-small cell lung cancer.

This clone was detected only a few times. The gene calls are TRBV4-1 and TRBJ1-1; 7 bases fit TRBD1. Germline CDR1 is MGHRA and CDR2 is YSYEKL. CDR3 length: 14 residues. J gave up 1 base and V 4 bases, and 3 bases lay outside the gene matches. In nucleotides, the CDR3 is TGCGCCAGCAGCCGAGGACAGGAGAACACTGAAGCTTTCTTT. This codes for CASSRGQENTEAFF.

The chain combines TRBV19 with TRBJ1-3; 7 bases align to TRBD1. CDR1 is LNHDA and CDR2 is SQIVND in the germline V gene (reference sequence). V shed 3 bases, J shed 0 bases, and the junction held 8 bases outside the gene matches. CDR3 size: 17 residues. CDR3 protein: CASSMPGQIRSGNTIYF. The CDR3 nucleotides read TGTGCCAGTAGTATGCCGGGACAGATCCGCTCTGGAAACACCATATATTTT.

The rearrangement links TRBV18 to TRBJ1-3; the match to TRBD1 covers 7 bases. The germline V gene encodes CDR1 KGHSH and CDR2 LQKENI. CDR3 length: 16 residues. With 4 bases clipped from V and 0 bases from J, the junction kept 6 bases outside the gene matches. Written as DNA, the CDR3 is TGTGCCAGCTCACTGGACAGGCGTTCCTCTGGAAACACCATATATTTT. It translates to CASSLDRRSSGNTIYF.

The chain carries TRBV15 and TRBJ2-5, with a tentative D call TRBD2 (6 bases). The germline CDR1 and CDR2 sequences are LNHNV and YYDKDF (reference sequence). Trimming removed 3 bases from V and 5 bases from J, with 13 bases in between. This CDR3 contains 14 residues. This CDR3 is CATSSRDSQETQYF. For the CDR3, the DNA is TGTGCCACCAGCAGCCGGGACTCCCAGGAGACCCAGTACTTC.

The rearrangement links TRBV9 to TRBJ2-5; 10 bases align to TRBD1. Germline values: CDR1 SGDLS, CDR2 YYNGEE. Germline trimming cut 0 bases from V and 3 bases from J; bases unmatched to any gene: 5. This CDR3 is built from 16 residues. The CDR3 DNA follows: TGTGCCAGCAGCGTAGGTAGACAGGGGGCGAAAGAGACCCAGTACTTC. Its protein is CASSVGRQGAKETQYF.

The chain is built from TRBV6-5 and TRBJ1-2, with D hard to call. The V end lost 1 base, the J end lost 7 bases, and 7 bases lay between the germline ends. CDR3 length: 12 residues. Germline V gene sequence: CDR1 MNHEY, CDR2 SVGAGI. The CDR3 loop reads CASSYWSGGYTF. As DNA, the CDR3 is TGTGCCAGCAGTTACTGGTCCGGTGGCTACACCTTC.

The chain joins TRBV5-1 to TRBJ2-1, with a possible D match to TRBD1 (6 bases). V lost 0 bases and J lost 4, with 11 bases in between. In germline, CDR1 is SGHRS, CDR2 YFSETQ. The CDR3 loop spans 15 amino acids. The CDR3 loop reads CASSLATGQYNEQFF. CDR3 nucleotide sequence: TGCGCCAGCAGCTTGGCTACAGGGCAGTACAATGAGCAGTTCTTC.

This clone was detected only once. V is TRBV28 and J is TRBJ2-7; 7 nucleotides match TRBD1. The ends lost 6 bases at V and 4 bases at J; junction bases unmatched: 9. The CDR3 loop spans 14 amino acids. CDR1 and CDR2 (germline): MDHEN, SYDVKM. Here the CDR3 reads CASSSRGPRYEQYF. CDR3 nucleotides: TGTGCCAGCAGCTCGAGGGGGCCTCGGTACGAGCAGTACTTC.